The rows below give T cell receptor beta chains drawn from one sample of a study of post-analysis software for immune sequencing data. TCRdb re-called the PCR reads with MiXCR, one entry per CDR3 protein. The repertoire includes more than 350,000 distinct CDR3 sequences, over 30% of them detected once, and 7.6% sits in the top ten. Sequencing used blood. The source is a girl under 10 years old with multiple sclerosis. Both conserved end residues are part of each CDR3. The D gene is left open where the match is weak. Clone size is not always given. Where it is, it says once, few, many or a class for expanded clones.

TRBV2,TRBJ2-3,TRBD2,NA,TGTGCCAGCAGTCCCGAGGCACTAGCGGGATCAGATACGCAGTATTTT,CASSPEALAGSDTQYF
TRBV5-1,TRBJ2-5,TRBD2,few,TGCGCCAGCAGCTTATTACAGACTAGCGGACAAGAGACCCAGTACTTC,CASSLLQTSGQETQYF
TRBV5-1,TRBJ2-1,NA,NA,TGCGCCAGCAGCTTGGACGGGGGTCAGGGTTACAATGAGCAGTTCTTC,CASSLDGGQGYNEQFF
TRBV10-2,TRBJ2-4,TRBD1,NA,TGCGCCAGTCGTGAGACAGGGTCTAGGAACATTCAGTACTTC,CASRETGSRNIQYF
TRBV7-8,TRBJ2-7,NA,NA,TGTGCCAGCAGCTTAGACCGAACCAAGGGTGGATACTACGAGCAGTACTTC,CASSLDRTKGGYYEQYF
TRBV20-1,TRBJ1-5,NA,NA,TGCAGTGCCAGGACAGTTTATAGCAATCAGCCCCAGCATTTT,CSARTVYSNQPQHF
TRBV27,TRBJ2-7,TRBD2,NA,TGTGCCAGCAGTACTGCGGGAGGGGGGGGCTACGAGCAGTACTTC,CASSTAGGGGYEQYF
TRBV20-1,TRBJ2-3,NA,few,TGCAGTGCTTTAGGACTACCTAGCACAGATACGCAGTATTTT,CSALGLPSTDTQYF
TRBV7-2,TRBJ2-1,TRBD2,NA,TGTGCCAGCAGCCCCAGAGGGCCGGGACTAGCGGGAACGATACTTGAGCAGTTCTTC,CASSPRGPGLAGTILEQFF
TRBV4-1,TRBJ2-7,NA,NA,TGCGTCAGCAGAGACAGTTTCGGGTACGAGCAGTACTTC,CVSRDSFGYEQYF
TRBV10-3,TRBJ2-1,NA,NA,TGTGCCATCAGTGTAGGGGACAATGAGCAGTTCTTC,CAISVGDNEQFF
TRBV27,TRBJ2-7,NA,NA,TGTGCCAGCAGTAGAGGGCAGAGCTCCTACGAGCAGTACTTC,CASSRGQSSYEQYF
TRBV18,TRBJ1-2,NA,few,TGTGCCAGCTCTCCGGAGGAGAGGTATGGCTACACCTTC,CASSPEERYGYTF
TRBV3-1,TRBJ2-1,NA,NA,TGTGCCAGCAGCCAAAATGAGGTTTTCGTGGATGAGCAGTTCTTC,CASSQNEVFVDEQFF
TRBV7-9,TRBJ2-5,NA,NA,TGTGCCAGCAGCTCCGGGATTACGATTGGGCAGACCCAGTACTTC,CASSSGITIGQTQYF
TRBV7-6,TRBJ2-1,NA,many,TGTGCCAGCAGCTTAGAGGCTCCTGGGTCCCGTGAGCAGTTCTTC,CASSLEAPGSREQFF
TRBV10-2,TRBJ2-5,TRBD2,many,TGCGCCAGCAGTGGTCTAGCGGGAGAGCAGACCCAGTACTTC,CASSGLAGEQTQYF
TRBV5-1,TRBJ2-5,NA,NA,TGCGCCAGCACCGAATCGACAGATGGGAATGAGCAGTACTTC,CASTESTDGNEQYF
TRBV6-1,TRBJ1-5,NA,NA,TGTGCCAGCAGTGAATGGGGGGAATATAGCAATCAGCCCCAGCATTTT,CASSEWGEYSNQPQHF
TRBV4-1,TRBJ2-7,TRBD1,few,TGCGCCAGCAGCCAAGTGACAGGGAGCCACGAGCAGTACTTC,CASSQVTGSHEQYF